This entry features one TCR beta chain sequence. This clone was counted once. There is no known antigen for this receptor. Within one base of it there is no much larger clone, and no base qualities were kept. CDR1 and CDR2, per the germline V gene (reference sequence), are LNHDA and SQIVND. Inclusive of the bounding cysteine and phenylalanine, the CDR3 is 15 residues long. The read is trimmed to its CDR3 DNA, 45 bases read in frame from base 1. Trimmed from V: 6 bases; trimmed from J: 3 bases; junction bases lacking a gene match: 10. This sample is part of a study of T cell changes during pregnancy in multiple sclerosis (dated by TCRdb to between 2018 and 2021). Concerning the study at large: In women with multiple sclerosis, the researchers looked at how the T cell repertoire shifted as pregnancy progressed.

The library was prepared using the immunoSEQ multiplex PCR assay. TCRdb mirrors the immuneACCESS table, restricted to in-frame sequences. Some clones are absent from its copies; in checked studies, under half trace to an unresolved V gene, and the reason for the others is unknown. Counted in this sample were around 59,000 clones; over 80% of them appeared once. The top ten hold about 0.76% of the sample. This receptor was identified in a female donor with multiple sclerosis, enrolled in a pregnancy study. Sequenced material: CD4+ T cells from peripheral blood mononuclear cells, taken in the first trimester of pregnancy. Here the chain combines TRBV19 and TRBJ1-1; TRBD1 lines up with 7 middle nucleotides. The DNA sequence is TGTGCCAGTAGGCCCGACAGGGCCTTGGACACTGAAGCTTTCTTT. Translated, this is CASRPDRALDTEAFF.